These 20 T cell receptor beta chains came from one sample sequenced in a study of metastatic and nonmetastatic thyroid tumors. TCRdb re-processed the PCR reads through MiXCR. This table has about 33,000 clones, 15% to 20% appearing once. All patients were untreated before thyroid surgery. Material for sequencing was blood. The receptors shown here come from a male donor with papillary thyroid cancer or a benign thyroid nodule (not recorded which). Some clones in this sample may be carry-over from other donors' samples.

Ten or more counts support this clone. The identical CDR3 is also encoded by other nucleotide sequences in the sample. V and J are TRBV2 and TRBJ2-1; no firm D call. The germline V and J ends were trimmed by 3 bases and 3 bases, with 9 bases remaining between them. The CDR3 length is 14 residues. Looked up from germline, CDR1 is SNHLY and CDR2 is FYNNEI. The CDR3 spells CASSEQSFYNEQFF. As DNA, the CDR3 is TGTGCCAGCAGTGAGCAGAGCTTCTACAATGAGCAGTTCTTC.

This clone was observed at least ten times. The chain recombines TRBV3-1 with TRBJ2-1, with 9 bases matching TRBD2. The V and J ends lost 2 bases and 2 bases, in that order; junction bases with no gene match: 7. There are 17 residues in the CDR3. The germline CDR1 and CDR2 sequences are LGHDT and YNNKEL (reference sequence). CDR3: CASSQIAGESPYNEQFF. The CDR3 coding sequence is TGTGCCAGCAGCCAAATAGCGGGAGAGAGCCCCTACAATGAGCAGTTCTTC.

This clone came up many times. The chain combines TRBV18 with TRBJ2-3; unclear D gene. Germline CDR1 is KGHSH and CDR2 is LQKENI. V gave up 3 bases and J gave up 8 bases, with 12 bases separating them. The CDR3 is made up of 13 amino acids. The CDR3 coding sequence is TGTGCCAGCTCACCTTCCGAGATTGCTACGCAGTATTTT. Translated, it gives CASSPSEIATQYF.

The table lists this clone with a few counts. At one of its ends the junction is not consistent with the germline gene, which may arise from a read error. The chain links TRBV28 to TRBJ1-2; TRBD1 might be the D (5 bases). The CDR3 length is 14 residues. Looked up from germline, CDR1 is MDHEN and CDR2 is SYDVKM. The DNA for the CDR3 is TGTGCCAGCAGTTTGGGGGGGTCAAACTATGGCTATACCTTC. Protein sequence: CASSLGGSNYGYTF.

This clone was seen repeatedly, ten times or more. The CDR3 protein is CSASGGTPQTLHF. The CDR3 nucleotides are TGCAGTGCTAGCGGGGGGACCCCCCAAACCCTCCACTTT. The chain couples TRBV20-1 to TRBJ1-6, with a tentative D call TRBD1 (5 bases). V was shortened by 3 bases and J by 14 bases, with 17 bases between the two germline ends. Germline V gene data show CDR1 as DFQATT and CDR2 as SNEGSKA (reference sequence). The length of the CDR3 is 13 residues.

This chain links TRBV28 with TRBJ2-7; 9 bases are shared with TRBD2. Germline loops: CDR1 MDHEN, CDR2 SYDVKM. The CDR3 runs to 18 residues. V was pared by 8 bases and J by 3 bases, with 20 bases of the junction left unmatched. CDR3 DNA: TGTGCCAGCGGTTCAGCGGGGACTAGCTGGAATCTTGTCTACGAGCAGTACTTC. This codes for CASGSAGTSWNLVYEQYF. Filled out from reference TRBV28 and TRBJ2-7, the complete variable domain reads DVKVTQSSRYLVKRTGEKVFLECVQDMDHENMFWYRQDPGLGLRLIYFSYDVKMKEKGDIPEGYSVSREKKERFSLILESASTNQTSMYLCASGSAGTSWNLVYEQYFGPGTRLTVT.

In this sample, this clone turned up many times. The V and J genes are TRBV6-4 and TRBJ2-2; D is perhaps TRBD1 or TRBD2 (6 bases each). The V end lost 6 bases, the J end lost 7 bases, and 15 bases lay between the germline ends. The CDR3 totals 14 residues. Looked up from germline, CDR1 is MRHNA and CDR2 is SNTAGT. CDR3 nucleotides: TGTGCCAGCAGCCTGACGGGGGCAGGCGGGGAGCTGTTTTTT. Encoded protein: CASSLTGAGGELFF.

Here the CDR3 reads CASSIGQTLMNYGYTF. CDR3 DNA: TGTGCCAGTAGTATTGGGCAGACCCTTATGAACTATGGCTACACCTTC. This rearrangement joins TRBV19 to TRBJ1-2; no clear D gene. Trimming pared 3 bases from V and 2 bases from J, leaving 16 bases between. CDR1 and CDR2 (germline): LNHDA, SQIVND (reference sequence). The CDR3 sequence is 16 residues long. The full variable domain, in which reference TRBV19 and TRBJ1-2 provide the parts outside the CDR3, is DGGITQSPKYLFRKEGQNVTLSCEQNLNHDAMYWYRQDPGQGLRLIYYSQIVNDFQKGDIAEGYSVSREKKESFPLTVTSAQKNPTAFYLCASSIGQTLMNYGYTFGSGTRLTVV.

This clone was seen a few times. The CDR3 DNA is TGTGCCAGCAGTTACGCATCACAGCGATTAGCGGGGGAAGAGACCCAGTACTTC. This translates into CASSYASQRLAGEETQYF. V is TRBV6-2 or TRBV6-3 and J is TRBJ2-5; 9 nucleotides agree with TRBD2. The CDR3 length is 18 residues. CDR1 and CDR2 (germline): MNHEY, SVGEGT. After removal of 2 bases from V and 3 bases from J, the junction contained 13 bases not matched to a gene.

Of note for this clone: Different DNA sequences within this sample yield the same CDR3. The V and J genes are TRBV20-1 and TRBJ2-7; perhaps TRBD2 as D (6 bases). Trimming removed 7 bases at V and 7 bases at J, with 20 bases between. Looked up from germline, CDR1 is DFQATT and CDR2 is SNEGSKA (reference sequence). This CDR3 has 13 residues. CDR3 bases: TGCAGTGTGTACGCTGGAGGGTCGGATGAGCAGTACTTC. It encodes CSVYAGGSDEQYF.

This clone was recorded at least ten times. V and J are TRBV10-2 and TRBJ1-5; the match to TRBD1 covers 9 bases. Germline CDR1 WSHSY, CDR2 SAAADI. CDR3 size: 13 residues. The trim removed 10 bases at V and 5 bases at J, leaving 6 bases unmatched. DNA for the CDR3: TGCGCCACCTCGGGACAGGGAGATCAGCCCCAGCATTTT. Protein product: CATSGQGDQPQHF.

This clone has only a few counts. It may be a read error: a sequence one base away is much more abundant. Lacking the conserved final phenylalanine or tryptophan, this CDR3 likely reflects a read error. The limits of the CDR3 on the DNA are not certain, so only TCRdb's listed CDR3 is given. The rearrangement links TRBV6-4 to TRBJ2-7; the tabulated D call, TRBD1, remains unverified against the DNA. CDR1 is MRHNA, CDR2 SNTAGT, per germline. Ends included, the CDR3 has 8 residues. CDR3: CASSDGAL.

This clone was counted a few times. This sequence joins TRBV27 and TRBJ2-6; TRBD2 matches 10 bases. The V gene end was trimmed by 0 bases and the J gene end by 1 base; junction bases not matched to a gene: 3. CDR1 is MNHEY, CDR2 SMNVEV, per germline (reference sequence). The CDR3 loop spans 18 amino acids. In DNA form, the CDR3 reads TGTGCCAGCAGTTTATCCCCTAGCGGGAGTTCTGGGGCCAACGTCCTGACTTTC. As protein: CASSLSPSGSSGANVLTF.

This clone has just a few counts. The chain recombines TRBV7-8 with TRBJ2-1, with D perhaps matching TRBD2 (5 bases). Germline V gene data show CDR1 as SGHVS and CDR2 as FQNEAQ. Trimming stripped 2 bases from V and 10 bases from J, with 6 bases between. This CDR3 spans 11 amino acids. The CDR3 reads CASSLRGEQFF. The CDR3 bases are TGTGCCAGCAGCTTAAGAGGGGAGCAGTTCTTC. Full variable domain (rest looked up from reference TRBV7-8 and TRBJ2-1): GAGVSQSPRYKVAKRGQDVALRCDPISGHVSLFWYQQALGQGPEFLTYFQNEAQLDKSGLPSDRFFAERPEGSVSTLKIQRTQQEDSAVYLCASSLRGEQFFGPGTRLTVL.

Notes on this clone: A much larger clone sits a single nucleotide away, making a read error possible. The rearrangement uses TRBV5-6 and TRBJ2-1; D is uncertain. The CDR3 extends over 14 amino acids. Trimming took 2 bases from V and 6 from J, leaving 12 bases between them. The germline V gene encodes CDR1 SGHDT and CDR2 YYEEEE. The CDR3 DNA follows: TGTGCCAGCAGCTTACAAGGCAGAGGCAATGAGCAGTTCTTC. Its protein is CASSLQGRGNEQFF.

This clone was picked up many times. Here the CDR3 DNA reads TGTGCCAGCAGCTTGGTACAGGGGGGCTACGAGCAGTACTTC. This translates into CASSLVQGGYEQYF. This sequence joins TRBV5-5 and TRBJ2-7; 8 positions agree with TRBD1. The CDR3 spans 14 residues. Germline V gene sequence: CDR1 SGHKS, CDR2 YYEKEE (reference sequence). V lost 0 bases to trimming and J lost 3 bases; unmatched junction nucleotides: 2.

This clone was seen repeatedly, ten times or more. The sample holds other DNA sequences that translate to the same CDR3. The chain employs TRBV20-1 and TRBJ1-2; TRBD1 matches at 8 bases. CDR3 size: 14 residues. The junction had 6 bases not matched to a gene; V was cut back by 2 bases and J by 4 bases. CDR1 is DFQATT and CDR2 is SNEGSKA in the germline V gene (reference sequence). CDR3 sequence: CSARRDRRSYGYTF. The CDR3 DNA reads TGCAGTGCTAGACGGGACAGGCGTTCCTATGGCTACACCTTC.

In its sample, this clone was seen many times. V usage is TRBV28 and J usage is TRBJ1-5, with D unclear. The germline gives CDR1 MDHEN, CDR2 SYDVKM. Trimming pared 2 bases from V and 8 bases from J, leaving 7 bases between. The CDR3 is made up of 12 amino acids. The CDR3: CASSLDRKPQHF. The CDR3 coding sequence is TGTGCCAGCAGTTTAGACCGGAAGCCCCAGCATTTT.

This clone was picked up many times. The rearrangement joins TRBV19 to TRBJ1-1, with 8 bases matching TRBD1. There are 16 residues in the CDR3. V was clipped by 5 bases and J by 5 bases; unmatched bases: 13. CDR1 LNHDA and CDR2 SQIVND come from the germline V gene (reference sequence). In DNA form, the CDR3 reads TGTGCCAGTAGTTCAACCTCTCAGGGGGCGGGGACTGAAGCTTTCTTT. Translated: CASSSTSQGAGTEAFF.

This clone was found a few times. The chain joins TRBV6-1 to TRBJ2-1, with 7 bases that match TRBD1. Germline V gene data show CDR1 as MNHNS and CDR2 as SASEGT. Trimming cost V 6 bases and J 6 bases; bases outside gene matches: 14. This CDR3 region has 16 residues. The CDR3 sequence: CASSPVQGFDSNEQFF. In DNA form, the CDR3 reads TGTGCCAGCAGCCCGGTACAGGGGTTTGATTCCAATGAGCAGTTCTTC.